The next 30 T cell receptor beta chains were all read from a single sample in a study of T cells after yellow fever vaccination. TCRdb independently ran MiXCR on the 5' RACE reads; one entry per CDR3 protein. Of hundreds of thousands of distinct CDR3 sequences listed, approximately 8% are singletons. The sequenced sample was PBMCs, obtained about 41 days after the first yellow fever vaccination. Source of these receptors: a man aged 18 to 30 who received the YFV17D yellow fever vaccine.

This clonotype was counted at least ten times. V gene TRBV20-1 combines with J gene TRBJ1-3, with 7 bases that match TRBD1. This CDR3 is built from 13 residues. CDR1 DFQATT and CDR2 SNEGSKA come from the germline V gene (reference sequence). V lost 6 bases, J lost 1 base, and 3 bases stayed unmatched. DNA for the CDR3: TGCAGTGCAGGACAGGCATCTGGAAACACCATATATTTT. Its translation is CSAGQASGNTIYF.

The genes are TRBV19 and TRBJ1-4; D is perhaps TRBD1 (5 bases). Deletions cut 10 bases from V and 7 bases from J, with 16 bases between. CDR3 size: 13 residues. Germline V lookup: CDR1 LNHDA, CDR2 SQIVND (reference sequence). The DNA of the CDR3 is TGTGCCACCCCGGACTCCGGGGGTGAAAAACTGTTTTTT. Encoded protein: CATPDSGGEKLFF.

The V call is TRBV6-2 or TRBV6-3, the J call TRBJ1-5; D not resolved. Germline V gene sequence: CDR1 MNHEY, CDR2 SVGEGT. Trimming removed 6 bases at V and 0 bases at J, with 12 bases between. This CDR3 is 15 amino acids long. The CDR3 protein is CASRREQDSNQPQHF. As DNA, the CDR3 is TGTGCCAGCAGGAGGGAACAAGATAGCAATCAGCCCCAGCATTTT.

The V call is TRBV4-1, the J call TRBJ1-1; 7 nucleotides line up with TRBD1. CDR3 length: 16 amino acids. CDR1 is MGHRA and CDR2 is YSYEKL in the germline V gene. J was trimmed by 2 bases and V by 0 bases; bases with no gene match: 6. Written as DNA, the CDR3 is TGCGCCAGCAGCCAAGAGATCGGGACAGTTAACACTGAAGCTTTCTTT. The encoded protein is CASSQEIGTVNTEAFF.

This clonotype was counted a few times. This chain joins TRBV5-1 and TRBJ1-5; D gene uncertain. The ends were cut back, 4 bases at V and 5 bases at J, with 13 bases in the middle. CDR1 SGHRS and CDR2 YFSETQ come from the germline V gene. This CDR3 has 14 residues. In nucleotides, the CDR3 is TGCGCCAGCAGCCCCGTGATGAGAGATCAGCCCCAGCATTTT. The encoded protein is CASSPVMRDQPQHF.

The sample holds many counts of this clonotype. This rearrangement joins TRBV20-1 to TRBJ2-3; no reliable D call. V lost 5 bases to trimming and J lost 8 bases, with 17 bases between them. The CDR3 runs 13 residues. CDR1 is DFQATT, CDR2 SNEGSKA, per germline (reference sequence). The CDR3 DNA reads TGCAGTGCTCCTCGGCCCCCTGCTGTTACGCAGTATTTT. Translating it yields CSAPRPPAVTQYF.

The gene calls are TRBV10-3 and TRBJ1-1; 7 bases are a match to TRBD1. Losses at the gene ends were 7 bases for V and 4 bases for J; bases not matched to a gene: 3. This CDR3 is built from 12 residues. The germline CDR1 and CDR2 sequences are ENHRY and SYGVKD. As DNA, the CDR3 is TGTGCCATCATGTCAGGGGGCACTGAAGCTTTCTTT. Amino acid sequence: CAIMSGGTEAFF.

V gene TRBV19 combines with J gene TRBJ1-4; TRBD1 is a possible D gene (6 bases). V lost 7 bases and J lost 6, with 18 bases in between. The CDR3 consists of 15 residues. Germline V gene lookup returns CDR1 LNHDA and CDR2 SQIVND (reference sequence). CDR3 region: CASTRRRGEDEKLFF. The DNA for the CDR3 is TGTGCCAGTACCCGGAGGAGGGGGGAGGATGAAAAACTGTTTTTT.

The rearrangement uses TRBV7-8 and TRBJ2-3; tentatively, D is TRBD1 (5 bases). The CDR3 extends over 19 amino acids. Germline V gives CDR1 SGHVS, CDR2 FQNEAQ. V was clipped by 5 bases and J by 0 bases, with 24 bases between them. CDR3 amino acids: CASSPTQDTLPSSTDTQYF. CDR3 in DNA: TGTGCCAGCAGCCCAACACAGGATACTCTTCCCTCTAGCACAGATACGCAGTATTTT.

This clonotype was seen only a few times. The CDR3 loop reads CASSLVGGTQPQHF. For the CDR3, the DNA is TGTGCCAGCAGCTTAGTAGGAGGGACTCAGCCCCAGCATTTT. This sequence joins TRBV11-3 and TRBJ1-5; D may be TRBD1 (5 bases). The CDR3 length is 14 residues. V was cut by 1 base and J by 6 bases, with 10 bases left in between. Germline V CDR1 and CDR2: SGHNT, YENEEA.

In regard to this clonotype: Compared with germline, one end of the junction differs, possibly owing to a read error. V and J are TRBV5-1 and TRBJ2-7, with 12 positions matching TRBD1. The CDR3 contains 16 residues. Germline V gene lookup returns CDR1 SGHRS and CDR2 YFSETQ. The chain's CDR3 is CASSLAGTGGSHEQYF. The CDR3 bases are TGCGCCAGCAGCTTGGCCGGGACAGGGGGCTCCCACGAGCAGTACTTC. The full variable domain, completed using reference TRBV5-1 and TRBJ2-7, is KAGVTQTPRYLIKTRGQQVTLSCSPISGHRSVSWYQQTPGQGLQFLFEYFSETQRNKGNFPGRFSGRQFSNSRSEMNVSTLELGDSALYLCASSLAGTGGSHEQYFGPGTRLTVT.

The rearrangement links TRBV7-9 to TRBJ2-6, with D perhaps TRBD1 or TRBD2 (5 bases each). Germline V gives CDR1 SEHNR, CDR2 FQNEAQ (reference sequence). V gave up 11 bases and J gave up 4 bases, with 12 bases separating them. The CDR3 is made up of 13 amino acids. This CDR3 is CAAVGVGANVLTF. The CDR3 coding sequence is TGTGCCGCGGTGGGGGTAGGGGCCAACGTCCTGACTTTC.

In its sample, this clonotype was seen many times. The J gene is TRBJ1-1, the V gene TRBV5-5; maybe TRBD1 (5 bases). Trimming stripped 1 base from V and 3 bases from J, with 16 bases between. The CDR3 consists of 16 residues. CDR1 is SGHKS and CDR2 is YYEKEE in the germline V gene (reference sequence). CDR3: CASSLLIGGGDTEAFF. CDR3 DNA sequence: TGTGCCAGCAGCTTGTTGATTGGGGGGGGAGACACTGAAGCTTTCTTT.

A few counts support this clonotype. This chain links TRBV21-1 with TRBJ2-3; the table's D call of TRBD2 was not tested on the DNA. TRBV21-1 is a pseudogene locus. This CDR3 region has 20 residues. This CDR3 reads CASSNEGLLRGLAGPDTQYF. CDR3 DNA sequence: TGTGCCAGCAGCAATGAGGGCCTTCTGAGGGGACTAGCGGGGCCAGATACGCAGTATTTT.

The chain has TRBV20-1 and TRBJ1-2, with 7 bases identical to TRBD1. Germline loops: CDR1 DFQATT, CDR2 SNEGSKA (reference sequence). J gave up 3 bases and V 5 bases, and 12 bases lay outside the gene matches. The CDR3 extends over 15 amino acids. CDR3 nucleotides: TGCAGTGCTCCTCCCGCAGACAGGGCATACTATGGCTACACCTTC. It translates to CSAPPADRAYYGYTF.

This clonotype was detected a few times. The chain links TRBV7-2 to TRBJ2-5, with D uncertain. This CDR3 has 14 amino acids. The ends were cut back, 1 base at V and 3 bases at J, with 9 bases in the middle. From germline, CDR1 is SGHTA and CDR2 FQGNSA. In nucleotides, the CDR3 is TGTGCCAGCAGCTTAGGAGCAGTCAAAGAGACCCAGTACTTC. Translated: CASSLGAVKETQYF.

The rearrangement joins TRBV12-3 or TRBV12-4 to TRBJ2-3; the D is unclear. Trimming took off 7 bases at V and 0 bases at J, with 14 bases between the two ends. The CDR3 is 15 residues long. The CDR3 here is CASTPVGISTDTQYF. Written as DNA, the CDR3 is TGTGCCAGCACCCCCGTAGGGATTAGCACAGATACGCAGTATTTT.

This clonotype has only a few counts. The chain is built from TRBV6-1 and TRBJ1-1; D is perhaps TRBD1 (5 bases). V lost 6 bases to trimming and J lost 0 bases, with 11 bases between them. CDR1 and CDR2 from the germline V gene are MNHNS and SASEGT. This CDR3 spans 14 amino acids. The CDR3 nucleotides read TGTGCCAGCAGGGAGACAGTTTTGAACACTGAAGCTTTCTTT. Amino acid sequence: CASRETVLNTEAFF.

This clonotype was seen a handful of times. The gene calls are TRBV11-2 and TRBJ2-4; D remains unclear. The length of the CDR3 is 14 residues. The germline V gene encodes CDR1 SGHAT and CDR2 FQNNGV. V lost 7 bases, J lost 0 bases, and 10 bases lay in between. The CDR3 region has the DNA TGTGCCAGCAAGGCGGCCCTAGCCAAAAACATTCAGTACTTC. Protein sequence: CASKAALAKNIQYF.

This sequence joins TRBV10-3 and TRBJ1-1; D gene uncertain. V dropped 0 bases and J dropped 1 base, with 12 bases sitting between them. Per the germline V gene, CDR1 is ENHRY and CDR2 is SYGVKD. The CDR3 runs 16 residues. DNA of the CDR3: TGTGCCATCAGTGAGTCGACGGCCGGAAGGAACACTGAAGCTTTCTTT. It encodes CAISESTAGRNTEAFF.

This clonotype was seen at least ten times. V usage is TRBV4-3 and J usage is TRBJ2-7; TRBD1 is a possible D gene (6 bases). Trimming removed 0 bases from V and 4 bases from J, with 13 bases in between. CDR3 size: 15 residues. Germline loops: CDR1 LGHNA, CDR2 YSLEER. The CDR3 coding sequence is TGCGCCAGCAGCCAAGATAGGGCAGGGGCGTACGAGCAGTACTTC. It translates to CASSQDRAGAYEQYF.

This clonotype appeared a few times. The CDR3 DNA reads as TGTGCCAGCAGCCCCAGATGGACAGCCTACGAGCAGTACTTC. Protein: CASSPRWTAYEQYF. The chain links TRBV7-2 to TRBJ2-7, with D tentatively TRBD1 (6 bases). From germline, CDR1 is SGHTA and CDR2 FQGNSA. The CDR3 covers 14 residues. The germline V and J ends were trimmed by 5 bases and 2 bases, with 13 bases remaining between them.

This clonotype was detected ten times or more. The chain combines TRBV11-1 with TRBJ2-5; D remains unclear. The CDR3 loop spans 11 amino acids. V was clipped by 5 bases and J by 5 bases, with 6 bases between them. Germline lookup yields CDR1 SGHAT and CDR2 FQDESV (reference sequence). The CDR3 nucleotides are TGTGCCAGCAGCACCCGGGAGACCCAGTACTTC. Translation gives CASSTRETQYF.

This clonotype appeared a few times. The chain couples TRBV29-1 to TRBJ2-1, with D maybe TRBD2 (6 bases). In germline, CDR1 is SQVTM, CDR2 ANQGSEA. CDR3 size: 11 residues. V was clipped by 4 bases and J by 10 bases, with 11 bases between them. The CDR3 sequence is CSVGAGREQFF. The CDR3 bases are TGCAGCGTTGGGGCGGGGCGCGAGCAGTTCTTC.

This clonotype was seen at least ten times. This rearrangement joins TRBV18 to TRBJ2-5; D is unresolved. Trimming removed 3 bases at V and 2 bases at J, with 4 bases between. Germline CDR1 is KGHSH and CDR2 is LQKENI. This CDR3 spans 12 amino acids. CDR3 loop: CASSPSQETQYF. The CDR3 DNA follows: TGTGCCAGCTCACCCTCGCAAGAGACCCAGTACTTC.

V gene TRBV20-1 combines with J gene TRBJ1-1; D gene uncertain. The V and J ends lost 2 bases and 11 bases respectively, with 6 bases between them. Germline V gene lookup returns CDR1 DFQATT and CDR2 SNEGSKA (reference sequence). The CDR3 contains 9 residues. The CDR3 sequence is CSARYPAFF. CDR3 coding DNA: TGCAGTGCTAGATACCCTGCTTTCTTT.

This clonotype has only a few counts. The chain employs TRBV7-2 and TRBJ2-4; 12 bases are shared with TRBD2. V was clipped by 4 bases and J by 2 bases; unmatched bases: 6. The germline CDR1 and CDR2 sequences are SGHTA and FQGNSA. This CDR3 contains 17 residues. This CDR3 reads CASSSASGGVSKNIQYF. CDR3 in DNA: TGTGCCAGCAGCTCCGCTAGCGGGGGGGTTTCCAAAAACATTCAGTACTTC.

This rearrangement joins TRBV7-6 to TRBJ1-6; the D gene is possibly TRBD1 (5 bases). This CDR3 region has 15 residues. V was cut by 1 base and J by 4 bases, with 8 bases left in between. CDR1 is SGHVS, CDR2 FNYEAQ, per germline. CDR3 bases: TGTGCCAGCAGCTTAGGGGGGGTTTATAATTCACCCCTCCACTTT. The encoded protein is CASSLGGVYNSPLHF. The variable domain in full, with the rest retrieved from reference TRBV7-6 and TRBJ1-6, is GAGVSQSPRYKVTKRGQDVALRCDPISGHVSLYWYRQALGQGPEFLTYFNYEAQQDKSGLPNDRFSAERPEGSISTLTIQRTEQRDSAMYRCASSLGGVYNSPLHFGNGTRLTVT.

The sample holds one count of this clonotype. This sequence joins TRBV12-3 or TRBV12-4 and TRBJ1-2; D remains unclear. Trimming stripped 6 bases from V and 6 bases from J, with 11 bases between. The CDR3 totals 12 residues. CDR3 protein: CASSPNGDGYTF. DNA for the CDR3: TGTGCCAGCAGCCCGAACGGGGATGGCTACACCTTC.

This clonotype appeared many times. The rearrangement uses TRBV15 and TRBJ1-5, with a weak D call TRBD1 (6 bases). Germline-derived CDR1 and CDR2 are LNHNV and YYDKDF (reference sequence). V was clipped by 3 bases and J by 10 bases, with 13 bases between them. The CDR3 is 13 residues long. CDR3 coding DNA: TGTGCCACCAGCAGCTTTCAACAGGGTCCCCAGCATTTT. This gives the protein CATSSFQQGPQHF.